Below are 12 T cell receptor beta chains sequenced from a single sample in a study of CD4+ T cells in melanoma. TCRdb keeps only in-frame clones here, not all; method: immunoSEQ multiplex PCR. The profile covers 45,000 or so clones, with 75% to 90% appearing a single time and about 10% taken by the ten largest. Source material: peripheral blood. These receptors were obtained from a human donor with melanoma.

This rearrangement joins TRBV5-8 to TRBJ2-7; TRBD1 matches at 8 bases. The germline CDR1 and CDR2 sequences are SGHTS and YDEGEE. The CDR3 loop spans 16 amino acids. Trimming at V came to 0 bases and at J to 3 bases, leaving 8 bases not matched to a gene. The CDR3 region has the DNA TGTGCCAGCAGCTTGGGTAAGAGCACAGGGGGCTACGAGCAGTACTTC. Translation: CASSLGKSTGGYEQYF.

This clone occurred once. The rearrangement links TRBV5-6 to TRBJ2-5, with 13 bases that match TRBD2. TRBJ2-7 explains the end of the DNA better; the J call may be wrong. CDR1 SGHDT and CDR2 YYEEEE come from the germline V gene. The CDR3 runs 15 residues. The CDR3, as DNA: TGTGCCAGCAGCCTCGGGACTAGCGGGGTCTACGAGCAGTACTTC. Protein sequence: CASSLGTSGVYEQYF.

The table lists this clone with a few counts. CDR3 amino acids: CASSRTGVGYGYTF. In DNA, the CDR3 is TGTGCCAGCAGTAGAACAGGGGTGGGTTATGGCTACACCTTC. This chain uses TRBV6-5 with TRBJ1-2; 7 bases agree with TRBD1. Unmatched junction bases numbered 8, after V lost 5 bases and J lost 5 bases. Germline lookup yields CDR1 MNHEY and CDR2 SVGAGI. This CDR3 spans 14 amino acids.

The chain has TRBV19 and TRBJ1-6; D unclear. The germline V and J ends were trimmed by 3 bases and 10 bases, with 7 bases remaining between them. The CDR3 loop spans 12 amino acids. Per the germline V gene, CDR1 is LNHDA and CDR2 is SQIVND (reference sequence). The CDR3 DNA sequence: TGTGCCAGTAGTATGGAGAGCTCACCCCTCCACTTT. Its translation: CASSMESSPLHF. Full variable domain (missing parts from reference TRBV19 and TRBJ1-6): DGGITQSPKYLFRKEGQNVTLSCEQNLNHDAMYWYRQDPGQGLRLIYYSQIVNDFQKGDIAEGYSVSREKKESFPLTVTSAQKNPTAFYLCASSMESSPLHFGNGTRLTVT.

This chain connects TRBV5-1 to TRBJ1-2; TRBD1 aligns across 8 bases. The CDR3 is 13 amino acids. V shed 8 bases and J 2 bases; nucleotides not matched to a gene: 5. In germline, CDR1 is SGHRS, CDR2 YFSETQ. CDR3 in DNA: TGCGCCAGTAAGACAGGGGCCAACTATGGCTACACCTTC. This codes for CASKTGANYGYTF.

The chain combines TRBV4-1 with TRBJ1-1; no firm D call. Trimming removed 1 base from V and 1 base from J, with 10 bases in between. The CDR3 covers 15 residues. CDR1 MGHRA and CDR2 YSYEKL come from the germline V gene. This CDR3 reads CASSQGEIRNTEAFF. As DNA, the CDR3 is TGCGCCAGCAGCCAAGGCGAGATTCGGAACACTGAAGCTTTCTTT.

The table lists this clone with a count of one. The chain employs TRBV5-1 and TRBJ2-7; 8 bases match TRBD1. With 2 bases clipped from V and 5 bases from J, the junction kept 6 bases outside the gene matches. Germline V gene sequence: CDR1 SGHRS, CDR2 YFSETQ. The CDR3 totals 14 residues. The CDR3 loop is CASSLGQGPHEQYF. The CDR3 coding sequence is TGCGCCAGCAGCTTAGGACAGGGTCCTCACGAGCAGTACTTC.

The V and J genes are TRBV11-2 and TRBJ2-3; D is uncertain. The CDR3 is 14 amino acids. V was pared by 5 bases and J by 6 bases, with 15 bases between. Germline assignment: CDR1 SGHAT and CDR2 FQNNGV. The CDR3 bases are TGTGCCAGCAGCCACCGGGTTATATTGGATACGCAGTATTTT. It specifies CASSHRVILDTQYF.

The count of this clone is one. The V gene is TRBV5-5, the J gene TRBJ1-1; 9 bases map to TRBD1. Looked up from germline, CDR1 is SGHKS and CDR2 is YYEKEE (reference sequence). The CDR3 consists of 15 residues. V trimming: 4 bases; J trimming: 3 bases; junction bases outside the gene matches: 7. CDR3 bases: TGTGCCAGCAGCCACAACAGGGACAGGGACACTGAAGCTTTCTTT. This sequence encodes CASSHNRDRDTEAFF.

The V gene is TRBV7-2, the J gene TRBJ2-1, with 12 bases that match TRBD1. The germline V gene has CDR1 SGHTA and CDR2 FQGNSA. V lost 3 bases and J lost 9; bases outside the gene matches: 3. This CDR3 spans 14 amino acids. As DNA, the CDR3 is TGTGCCAGCAGCTTGGGACAGGGGGCGCGTGAGCAGTTCTTC. Its protein product is CASSLGQGAREQFF.

This chain uses TRBV7-2 with TRBJ1-2, with 9 nucleotides matching TRBD1. Germline CDR1 is SGHTA and CDR2 is FQGNSA. The junction had 12 bases not matched to a gene; V was cut back by 6 bases and J by 4 bases. The CDR3 is 16 residues long. CDR3: CASSPQGASSRYGYTF. In nucleotides, the CDR3 is TGTGCCAGCAGTCCACAGGGGGCGTCGTCCCGCTATGGCTACACCTTC.

This chain connects TRBV18 to TRBJ2-1, with D unresolved. Trimming stripped 2 bases from V and 5 bases from J, with 7 bases between. Germline CDR1 and CDR2: KGHSH and LQKENI. CDR3 length equals 13 residues. This CDR3 is CASSPSVHNEQFF. Written as DNA, the CDR3 is TGTGCCAGCTCACCATCCGTTCACAATGAGCAGTTCTTC. The full variable domain, completed using reference TRBV18 and TRBJ2-1, is NAGVMQNPRHLVRRRGQEARLRCSPMKGHSHVYWYRQLPEEGLKFMVYLQKENIIDESGMPKERFSAEFPKEGPSILRIQQVVRGDSAAYFCASSPSVHNEQFFGPGTRLTVL.